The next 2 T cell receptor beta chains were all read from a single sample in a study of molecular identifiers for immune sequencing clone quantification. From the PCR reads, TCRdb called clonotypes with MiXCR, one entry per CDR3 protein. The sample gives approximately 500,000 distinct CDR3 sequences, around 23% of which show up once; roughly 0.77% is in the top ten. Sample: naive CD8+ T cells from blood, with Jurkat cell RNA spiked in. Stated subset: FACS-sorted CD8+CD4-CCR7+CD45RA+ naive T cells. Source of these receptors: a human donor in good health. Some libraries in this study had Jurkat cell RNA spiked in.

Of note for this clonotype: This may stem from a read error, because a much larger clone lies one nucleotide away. CDR3 DNA: TGTGCCAGCAGTCCCACGACGGGGCAAGAGCCCCAGTACTTC. The encoded protein is CASSPTTGQEPQYF. The rearrangement joins TRBV6-2 or TRBV6-3 to TRBJ2-5; perhaps D is TRBD1 or TRBD2 (5 bases each). CDR3 length: 14 residues. Per the germline V gene, CDR1 is MNHEY and CDR2 is SVGEGT.

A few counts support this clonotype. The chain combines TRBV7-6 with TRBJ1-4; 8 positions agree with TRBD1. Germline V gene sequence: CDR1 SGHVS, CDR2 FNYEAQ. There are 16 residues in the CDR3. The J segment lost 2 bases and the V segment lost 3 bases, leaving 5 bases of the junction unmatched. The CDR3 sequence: CASSLRYRGTNEKLFF. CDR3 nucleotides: TGTGCCAGCAGCTTGCGGTACAGGGGGACTAATGAAAAACTGTTTTTT.